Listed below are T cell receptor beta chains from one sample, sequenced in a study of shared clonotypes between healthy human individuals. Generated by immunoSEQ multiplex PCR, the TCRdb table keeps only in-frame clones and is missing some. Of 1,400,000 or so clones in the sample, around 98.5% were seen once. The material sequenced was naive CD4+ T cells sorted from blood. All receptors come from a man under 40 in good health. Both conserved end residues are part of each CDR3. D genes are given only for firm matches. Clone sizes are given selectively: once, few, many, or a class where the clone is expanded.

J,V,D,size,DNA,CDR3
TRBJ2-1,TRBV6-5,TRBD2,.,TGTGCCAGCAGTTACTTTTCTAGCGGTTACAATGAGCAGTTCTTC,CASSYFSSGYNEQFF
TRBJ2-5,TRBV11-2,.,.,TGTGCCAGCAGTTGGCTGGAGGCGAATAAGCAAGAGACCCAGTACTTC,CASSWLEANKQETQYF
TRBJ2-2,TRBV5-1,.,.,TGCGCCAGCACGCGAGCCTCAGGGGCCACCGGGGAGCTGTTTTTT,CASTRASGATGELFF
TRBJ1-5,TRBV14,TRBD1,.,TGTGCCAGCAGCCCTCGGGACAGGGGGCGCAGAGGCCGATATAGCAATCAGCCCCAGCATTTT,CASSPRDRGRRGRYSNQPQHF
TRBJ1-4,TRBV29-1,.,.,TGCAGCGTTGAGTTTGGGCAGGGGCTTAGTAATGAAAAACTGTTTTTT,CSVEFGQGLSNEKLFF
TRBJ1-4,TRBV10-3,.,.,TGTGCCATCAGTGCGTATGGACCGGGGGAAAAACTGTTTTTT,CAISAYGPGEKLFF
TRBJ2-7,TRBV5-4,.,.,TGTGCCAGCAGCTTTAAAGGGGGGGGTGAGCAGTACTTC,CASSFKGGGEQYF
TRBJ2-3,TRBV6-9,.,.,TGTGCCAGCATTCGGGAGAACACAGATACGCAGTATTTT,CASIRENTDTQYF
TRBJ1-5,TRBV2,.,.,TGTGCCAGCAGTGCAGACAGCCTCAATCAGCCCCAGCATTTT,CASSADSLNQPQHF
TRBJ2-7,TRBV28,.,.,TGTGCCAGCGGTGAACCGGGAGCCGAGCAGTACTTC,CASGEPGAEQYF
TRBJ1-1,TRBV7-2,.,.,TGTGCCAGCAGCTTAATGGGGTACACTGAAGCTTTCTTT,CASSLMGYTEAFF
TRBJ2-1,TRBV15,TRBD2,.,TGTGCCACCAGCAGAGATTACTTGACTAGCGGGGCCCAGGGGCAGTTCTTC,CATSRDYLTSGAQGQFF
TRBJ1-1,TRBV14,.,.,TGTGCCAGCAGCCAAGAACTTGGGAGTCTGGGCGGTGAAGCTTTCTTT,CASSQELGSLGGEAFF
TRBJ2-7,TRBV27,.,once,TGTGCCAGCAGTATAAGACAGGTTCTCGGTGGGGAGCAGTACTTC,CASSIRQVLGGEQYF
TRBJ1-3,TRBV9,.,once,TGTGCCAGCAGCGTAGCCGGGACAAGAAACGGAAACACCATATATTTT,CASSVAGTRNGNTIYF
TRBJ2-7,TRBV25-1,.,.,TGTGCCAGCAGTGAATATGAGAAGGGCGAGCAGTACTTC,CASSEYEKGEQYF
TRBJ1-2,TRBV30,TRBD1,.,TGTGCCTGGCCGTCCGGGACAGGGGATGGCTACACCTTC,CAWPSGTGDGYTF
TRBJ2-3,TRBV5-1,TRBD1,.,TGCGCCAGCAGCCTGGCCCAGGGGGCCCCAGATACGCAGTATTTT,CASSLAQGAPDTQYF
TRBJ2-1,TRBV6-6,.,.,TGTGCCAGCAGTTACAAGCGGAACTCCTACAATGAGCAGTTCTTC,CASSYKRNSYNEQFF
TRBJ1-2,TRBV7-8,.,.,TGTGCCAGCAGCTTCGGTCACACAAACTATGGCTACACCTTC,CASSFGHTNYGYTF
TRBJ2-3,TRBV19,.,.,TGTGCCAGTAGTATCTGGGGGCCCGGCACAGATACGCAGTATTTT,CASSIWGPGTDTQYF
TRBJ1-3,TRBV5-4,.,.,TGTGCCAGCAGCTTGGGTGGCTCCTCTGGAAACACCATATATTTT,CASSLGGSSGNTIYF
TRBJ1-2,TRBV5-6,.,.,TGTGCCAGCAGCTCTGACAGATGGGTTGGCTACACCTTC,CASSSDRWVGYTF
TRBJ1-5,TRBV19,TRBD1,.,TGTGCCAGTAGAACCACAGGGGGCCTGTGGCAGCCCCAGCATTTT,CASRTTGGLWQPQHF
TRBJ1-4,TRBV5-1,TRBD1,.,TGCGCCAGCAGCTTCATACCCGGGACAGGGACAGGGGGACTGTTTTTT,CASSFIPGTGTGGLFF